This T cell receptor (beta chain) was profiled in a study of shared clonotypes between healthy human individuals. Clones were sequenced by immunoSEQ multiplex PCR, and TCRdb holds only the in-frame ones, with some missing. The sample shows fewer than 850,000 clones, around 96% of them seen only once. The CDR3 runs to 14 residues. Germline V gives CDR1 MDHEN, CDR2 SYDVKM. With 2 bases clipped from V and 4 bases from J, the junction kept 4 bases outside the gene matches. The naive CD8 subset, CD45RO-negative cells positively selected for CCR7, excluded terminally differentiated effector memory CD45RA+ cells.

The TCR sequence derives from a man aged 25-45 years in good health. V usage is TRBV28 and J usage is TRBJ2-7, with 8 bases lining up with TRBD1. The sequencing sample was made of naive CD8+ T cells sorted from blood. CDR3 protein: CASSLAGGTYEQYF. DNA of the CDR3: TGTGCCAGCAGTTTAGCAGGGGGCACTTACGAGCAGTACTTC.